What follows are 18 T cell receptor beta chains derived from one specimen sequenced in a study of shared clonotypes between healthy human individuals. TCRdb's table, derived via immunoSEQ multiplex PCR, lists solely in-frame clones and lacks some. The table has 530,000 or so clones, 75% to 80% seen once. The sample was PBMCs. These receptors all come from a woman in her 40s in good health. Some clones in this sample may be carry-over from other donors' samples.

J is TRBJ2-7 and V is TRBV5-1; 9 nucleotides agree with TRBD1. The ends lost 4 bases at V and 6 bases at J; junction bases unmatched: 8. Germline-derived CDR1 and CDR2 are SGHRS and YFSETQ. The CDR3 length is 14 residues. The CDR3 sequence: CASSRDRDFLEQYF. The DNA of the CDR3 is TGCGCCAGCAGCCGGGACAGGGATTTTCTCGAGCAGTACTTC.

J is TRBJ1-1 and V is TRBV7-9; TRBD1 is a possible D gene (5 bases). V was cut by 4 bases and J by 5 bases, with 11 bases left in between. The CDR3 is 13 amino acids. Germline CDR1 and CDR2: SEHNR and FQNEAQ (reference sequence). Written as DNA, the CDR3 is TGTGCCAGCAGCTCTTTTGGGGGGACTGAAGCTTTCTTT. Amino acid sequence: CASSSFGGTEAFF.

This chain uses TRBV19 with TRBJ1-1; TRBD1 matches 7 bases. Germline CDR1 reads LNHDA; CDR2 reads SQIVND (reference sequence). The CDR3 has 16 residues. Trimming took 8 bases from V and 0 from J; bases not matched to a gene: 12. The CDR3 spells CASGTVLRKLNTEAFF. In DNA form, the CDR3 reads TGTGCCAGTGGGACAGTCCTGCGGAAATTGAACACTGAAGCTTTCTTT.

The chain carries TRBV6-1 and TRBJ1-3, with D unclear. V was clipped by 0 bases and J by 2 bases, with 14 bases between them. In germline, CDR1 is MNHNS, CDR2 SASEGT. There are 17 residues in the CDR3. The CDR3 here is CASSEASPGSTGNTIYF. The CDR3 DNA reads TGTGCCAGCAGTGAAGCAAGCCCGGGATCAACTGGAAACACCATATATTTT.

The chain recombines TRBV4-2 with TRBJ2-5, with 9 nucleotides matching TRBD1. The J call may not be correct, given that the DNA end is closer to TRBJ2-7. The CDR3 is 15 residues long. Germline loops: CDR1 LGHNA, CDR2 YNFKEQ. CDR3 DNA: TGTGCCAGCAGCCAGGGCGGGGGACAGGGTCGCGAGCAGTACTTC. Encoded protein: CASSQGGGQGREQYF.

As to this clone: The same CDR3 arises from other DNA sequences in this sample as well. The chain is built from TRBV10-3 and TRBJ2-3; D ambiguous. The germline V gene encodes CDR1 ENHRY and CDR2 SYGVKD. V lost 3 bases and J 4 bases, leaving 2 bases between the germline ends. This CDR3 contains 11 residues. CDR3: CAISDPDTQYF. The CDR3, as DNA: TGTGCCATCAGTGACCCAGATACGCAGTATTTT.

J is TRBJ2-3 and V is TRBV29-1; 9 positions match TRBD2. V lost 4 bases and J lost 0; bases outside the gene matches: 11. Germline assignment: CDR1 SQVTM and CDR2 ANQGSEA. CDR3 size: 17 residues. CDR3 nucleotides: TGCAGCGTTGGGGGGGCTAGCGGGACCCCTAGCACAGATACGCAGTATTTT. It specifies CSVGGASGTPSTDTQYF.

This clone was observed a few times. The chain has TRBV10-3 and TRBJ1-3; D gene ambiguous. Germline assignment: CDR1 ENHRY and CDR2 SYGVKD. V was clipped by 9 bases and J by 0 bases, with 15 bases between them. The CDR3 sequence is 15 residues long. The CDR3 region has the DNA TGTGCCATGAAACCCAGTGATTTCTCTGGAAACACCATATATTTT. Residues: CAMKPSDFSGNTIYF.

The J gene is TRBJ2-5, the V gene TRBV7-9; D may be TRBD1 (5 bases). This CDR3 region has 12 residues. Germline V gives CDR1 SEHNR, CDR2 FQNEAQ (reference sequence). V was trimmed by 1 base and J by 13 bases, leaving 13 bases between them. The CDR3, as DNA: TGTGCCAGCAGCTTAGAGGGGTCGCCCCCGTACTTC. The encoded protein is CASSLEGSPPYF.

This chain connects TRBV6-6 to TRBJ2-5; 7 bases fit TRBD1. The J call may be faulty, since TRBJ2-7 better matches the DNA end. The CDR3 is 13 amino acids. Looked up from germline, CDR1 is MNHNY and CDR2 is SVGAGI (reference sequence). CDR3 DNA sequence: TGTGCCAGCAGTTACAGGGGGCTCTACGAGCAGTACTTC. Residues: CASSYRGLYEQYF.

V gene TRBV19 combines with J gene TRBJ2-1, with D possibly being TRBD2 (6 bases). CDR3 length: 15 residues. Germline assignment: CDR1 LNHDA and CDR2 SQIVND (reference sequence). Deletions cut 4 bases from V and 6 bases from J, with 16 bases between. The chain's CDR3 is CASSKEGRISNEQFF. Written as DNA, the CDR3 is TGTGCCAGTAGTAAGGAGGGACGGATTTCCAATGAGCAGTTCTTC.

V usage is TRBV27 and J usage is TRBJ2-5; TRBD2 agrees at 15 bases. This CDR3 is built from 17 residues. Germline CDR1 MNHEY, CDR2 SMNVEV (reference sequence). With 4 bases clipped from V and 1 base from J, the junction kept 4 bases outside the gene matches. DNA for the CDR3: TGTGCCAGCAGTTGGACTAGCGGGGGGGCGGGCCAAGAGACCCAGTACTTC. It encodes CASSWTSGGAGQETQYF.

This chain uses TRBV7-3 with TRBJ2-5, with TRBD2 matching 14 bases. CDR3 length equals 16 residues. V gave up 5 bases and J gave up 5 bases; unmatched junction bases: 7. The germline V gene has CDR1 SGHTA and CDR2 FQGTGA. The CDR3 DNA is TGTGCCAGCAGCCTCTCAGGGACTAGCGGGAGCGAGACCCAGTACTTC. Translated: CASSLSGTSGSETQYF.

DNA for the CDR3: TGTGCCAGTAGTATAGGGACAGGGGGCCTTTTCACTGAAGCTTTCTTT. It specifies CASSIGTGGLFTEAFF. The V gene is TRBV19, the J gene TRBJ1-1; 11 bases line up with TRBD1. With V trimmed by 1 base and J by 4 bases, 5 bases remained unmatched. The CDR3 covers 16 residues. Per the germline V gene, CDR1 is LNHDA and CDR2 is SQIVND (reference sequence).

This CDR3 is CASSDTLVATQETQYF. For the CDR3, the DNA is TGTGCCAGCAGTGACACCCTAGTAGCGACACAAGAGACCCAGTACTTC. V is TRBV6-1 and J is TRBJ2-5; D is perhaps TRBD2 (5 bases). The ends were cut back, 3 bases at V and 2 bases at J, with 16 bases in the middle. The CDR3 is 16 amino acids. Looked up from germline, CDR1 is MNHNS and CDR2 is SASEGT.

The chain recombines TRBV19 with TRBJ2-3; TRBD2 aligns across 13 bases. Per germline, CDR1 LNHDA and CDR2 SQIVND (reference sequence). The CDR3 covers 17 residues. V lost 3 bases to trimming and J lost 4 bases; unmatched junction nucleotides: 7. The CDR3 here is CASSMRTSGSLADTQYF. CDR3 sequence (DNA): TGTGCCAGTAGTATGCGGACTAGCGGGAGCTTGGCAGATACGCAGTATTTT.

This rearrangement joins TRBV7-2 to TRBJ2-3, with a possible D match to TRBD2 (5 bases). Trimming removed 7 bases from V and 1 base from J, with 15 bases in between. The CDR3 length is 15 residues. Germline loops: CDR1 SGHTA, CDR2 FQGNSA. In DNA form, the CDR3 reads TGTGCCAGCACCCCCCCGCGGGTCGGCACAGATACGCAGTATTTT. This encodes CASTPPRVGTDTQYF. Filled out from reference TRBV7-2 and TRBJ2-3, the complete variable domain reads GAGVSQSPSNKVTEKGKDVELRCDPISGHTALYWYRQSLGQGLEFLIYFQGNSAPDKSGLPSDRFSAERTGGSVSTLTIQRTQQEDSAVYLCASTPPRVGTDTQYFGPGTRLTVL.

This chain links TRBV5-1 with TRBJ2-5, with TRBD1 matching 8 bases. CDR1 SGHRS and CDR2 YFSETQ come from the germline V gene. V lost 4 bases to trimming and J lost 10 bases; unmatched junction nucleotides: 9. The CDR3 runs 13 residues. CDR3 coding DNA: TGCGCCAGCAGCCTAGGACAGGGTTCAATCCAGTACTTC. As protein: CASSLGQGSIQYF. The variable domain in full, completed from reference TRBV5-1 and TRBJ2-5, reads KAGVTQTPRYLIKTRGQQVTLSCSPISGHRSVSWYQQTPGQGLQFLFEYFSETQRNKGNFPGRFSGRQFSNSRSEMNVSTLELGDSALYLCASSLGQGSIQYFGPGTRLLVL.